What follows are 25 T cell receptor beta chains derived from one specimen sequenced in a study of shared clonotypes between healthy human individuals. Sequencing used immunoSEQ multiplex PCR; TCRdb keeps in-frame clones, though not all of them. The sample carries around 2.5 million clones, roughly 93% recorded once. The sequencing input was naive CD4+ T cells from PBMCs. Subset defined: CD45RA+ positively selected. Every receptor here comes from a man between 18 and 35 years old in good health. Some clones in this sample may be carry-over from other donors' samples.

The chain joins TRBV10-3 to TRBJ1-5, with D perhaps matching TRBD1 (5 bases). CDR3 size: 14 residues. V was pared by 4 bases and J by 5 bases, with 12 bases between. Per germline, CDR1 ENHRY and CDR2 SYGVKD. The CDR3 loop reads CAISAIGRDQPQHF. The CDR3 DNA follows: TGTGCCATCAGTGCAATCGGCAGGGATCAGCCCCAGCATTTT.

This chain joins TRBV11-2 and TRBJ2-3, with D uncertain. From germline, CDR1 is SGHAT and CDR2 FQNNGV. The V and J ends lost 5 bases and 2 bases respectively, with 14 bases between them. This CDR3 has 15 residues. The chain's CDR3 is CASSPQGPDTDTQYF. CDR3 coding DNA: TGTGCCAGCAGCCCTCAAGGGCCCGACACAGATACGCAGTATTTT. Looking up the rest from reference TRBV11-2 and TRBJ2-3 gives the full variable domain: EAGVAQSPRYKIIEKRQSVAFWCNPISGHATLYWYQQILGQGPKLLIQFQNNGVVDDSQLPKDRFSAERLKGVDSTLKIQPAKLEDSAVYLCASSPQGPDTDTQYFGPGTRLTVL.

This clone was seen just once. This chain links TRBV25-1 with TRBJ1-4, with 8 bases identical to TRBD1. The J segment lost 8 bases and the V segment lost 2 bases, leaving 7 bases of the junction unmatched. The CDR3 covers 15 residues. Germline CDR1 MGHDK, CDR2 SYGVNS. The CDR3 sequence is CASSEATGAWEKLFF. The CDR3 nucleotides read TGTGCCAGCAGTGAAGCGACAGGGGCTTGGGAAAAACTGTTTTTT.

V is TRBV7-6 and J is TRBJ1-5, with D possibly matching TRBD1 (6 bases). Germline CDR1 and CDR2: SGHVS and FNYEAQ. Between the trimmed V and J ends, which lost 1 base and 4 bases, there was a span of 14 bases. This CDR3 has 16 amino acids. The CDR3: CASSLGPGVGNQPQHF. CDR3 in DNA: TGTGCCAGCAGCTTAGGGCCAGGGGTAGGGAATCAGCCCCAGCATTTT.

The genes are TRBV28 and TRBJ2-2; D is tentatively TRBD1 or TRBD2 (6 bases each). This CDR3 is built from 15 residues. Trimming cost V 3 bases and J 2 bases, with 10 bases left between them. Germline assignment: CDR1 MDHEN and CDR2 SYDVKM. As DNA, the CDR3 is TGTGCCAGCAGTTTTTGGGGGGCTAACACCGGGGAGCTGTTTTTT. This encodes CASSFWGANTGELFF.

The J gene is TRBJ2-5, the V gene TRBV18; tentatively, D is TRBD2 (6 bases). The germline CDR1 and CDR2 sequences are KGHSH and LQKENI. The CDR3 is 15 amino acids. V dropped 3 bases and J dropped 2 bases, with 13 bases sitting between them. The CDR3 spells CASSPLGSWQETQYF. CDR3 in DNA: TGTGCCAGCTCACCTCTCGGGAGCTGGCAAGAGACCCAGTACTTC.

V usage is TRBV28 and J usage is TRBJ2-7, with TRBD2 matching 7 bases. With 6 bases clipped from V and 7 bases from J, the junction kept 12 bases outside the gene matches. The CDR3 totals 14 residues. Per germline, CDR1 MDHEN and CDR2 SYDVKM. CDR3 in DNA: TGTGCCAGCAGCCGCGCGGGGCGGGAGTGGGAGCAGTACTTC. It yields the protein CASSRAGREWEQYF.

This clone was observed a handful of times. J is TRBJ2-2 and V is TRBV5-4, with a weak D call TRBD2 (6 bases). CDR3 length equals 15 residues. CDR1 and CDR2 from the germline V gene are SGHNT and YYREEE (reference sequence). The V end was cut by 4 bases, the J end by 4 bases, with 14 bases between. The CDR3 sequence: CASSQDSGPTGELFF. DNA of the CDR3: TGTGCCAGCAGCCAAGACAGCGGGCCCACCGGGGAGCTGTTTTTT.

This clone has just one count. The rearrangement joins TRBV19 to TRBJ2-7; 11 nucleotides agree with TRBD2. The CDR3 totals 16 residues. Germline trimming cut 6 bases from V and 5 bases from J; bases unmatched to any gene: 12. Germline assignment: CDR1 LNHDA and CDR2 SQIVND (reference sequence). The CDR3 here is CASSTSLAGGVHEQYF. The CDR3 DNA reads as TGTGCCAGTAGCACCTCTCTAGCGGGAGGAGTCCACGAGCAGTACTTC.

The V call is TRBV6-5, the J call TRBJ2-3, with TRBD1 as a possible D gene (5 bases). With 5 bases removed from V and 3 bases from J, the gap between germline ends came to 9 bases. CDR1 is MNHEY and CDR2 is SVGAGI in the germline V gene. The length of the CDR3 is 13 residues. In nucleotides, the CDR3 is TGTGCCAGCAGTCCCGCAGGGACAGATACGCAGTATTTT. This encodes CASSPAGTDTQYF.

The table lists this clone with a count of one. This chain connects TRBV6-4 to TRBJ2-2; D tentatively fits TRBD1 or TRBD2 (6 bases each). V lost 6 bases, J lost 6 bases, and 20 bases lay in between. The CDR3 is made up of 16 amino acids. The germline CDR1 and CDR2 sequences are MRHNA and SNTAGT. CDR3 in amino acids: CASSPQWGALAGELFF. DNA of the CDR3: TGTGCCAGCAGCCCTCAGTGGGGGGCCCTGGCCGGGGAGCTGTTTTTT.

The chain couples TRBV7-6 to TRBJ2-7; D perhaps matches TRBD2 (6 bases). The CDR3 has 16 residues. V shed 1 base and J shed 1 base, with 14 bases lying between them. CDR1 and CDR2 (germline): SGHVS, FNYEAQ. CDR3 nucleotide sequence: TGTGCCAGCAGCTTAGGAGGGACGGGGACTTCCTACGAGCAGTACTTC. As protein: CASSLGGTGTSYEQYF.

This clone has just one count. The gene calls are TRBV6-6 and TRBJ2-7, with 8 bases aligning to TRBD1. The germline V gene encodes CDR1 MNHNY and CDR2 SVGAGI (reference sequence). There are 12 residues in the CDR3. V was pared by 5 bases and J by 6 bases, with 3 bases of the junction left unmatched. The CDR3: CASSRGQGEQYF. The CDR3 DNA reads TGTGCCAGCAGTAGAGGACAGGGCGAGCAGTACTTC.

The table lists this clone with a count of one. The CDR3 here is CASRPRRGQPQHF. In DNA form, the CDR3 reads TGTGCCAGCAGACCCAGGCGGGGTCAGCCCCAGCATTTT. The chain uses TRBV6-5 and TRBJ1-5; D gene uncertain. The germline V gene encodes CDR1 MNHEY and CDR2 SVGAGI. The CDR3 has 13 residues. Between the trimmed V and J ends, which lost 6 bases and 6 bases, there was a span of 12 bases.

V usage is TRBV28 and J usage is TRBJ1-1; TRBD1 agrees at 7 bases. The CDR3 covers 17 residues. V trimming: 3 bases; J trimming: 2 bases; junction bases outside the gene matches: 12. Germline V gene data show CDR1 as MDHEN and CDR2 as SYDVKM. CDR3 coding DNA: TGTGCCAGCAGTTTCCGACAGGGCGCCGGCCCTAACACTGAAGCTTTCTTT. Translating it yields CASSFRQGAGPNTEAFF.

V usage is TRBV28 and J usage is TRBJ1-2; TRBD1 matches 7 bases. V was clipped by 7 bases and J by 11 bases; unmatched bases: 10. CDR1 MDHEN and CDR2 SYDVKM come from the germline V gene. This CDR3 comprises 12 residues. The CDR3 protein is CASNLRGQWYTF. CDR3 nucleotide sequence: TGTGCCAGCAACCTTAGGGGACAGTGGTACACCTTC.

The chain combines TRBV7-6 with TRBJ1-5; D may be TRBD1 (5 bases). CDR1 and CDR2 from the germline V gene are SGHVS and FNYEAQ. The CDR3 totals 13 residues. The V end lost 5 bases, the J end lost 5 bases, and 10 bases lay between the germline ends. In DNA form, the CDR3 reads TGTGCCAGCAGCCTGGACACAGATCAGCCCCAGCATTTT. Its protein is CASSLDTDQPQHF.

This chain uses TRBV27 with TRBJ1-3, with a tentative D call TRBD1 (5 bases). The CDR3 loop spans 15 amino acids. Germline lookup yields CDR1 MNHEY and CDR2 SMNVEV (reference sequence). V lost 5 bases to trimming and J lost 4 bases, with 15 bases between them. Written as DNA, the CDR3 is TGTGCCAGCAGTCGCCTAGGGGATTCAGGAAACACCATATATTTT. Residues: CASSRLGDSGNTIYF.

The gene calls are TRBV6-1 and TRBJ1-1, with 7 bases fitting TRBD1. The CDR3 runs 14 residues. Losses at the gene ends were 6 bases for V and 3 bases for J; bases not matched to a gene: 7. CDR1 and CDR2 from the germline V gene are MNHNS and SASEGT. CDR3 coding DNA: TGTGCCAGCAGGGAGGGACAGTGGGACACTGAAGCTTTCTTT. It is translated as CASREGQWDTEAFF.

The rearrangement joins TRBV19 to TRBJ2-2; tentative D call: TRBD1 (5 bases). Trimming took off 0 bases at V and 1 base at J, with 6 bases between the two ends. CDR1 and CDR2 from the germline V gene are LNHDA and SQIVND (reference sequence). The CDR3 runs 15 residues. CDR3 sequence (DNA): TGTGCCAGTAGTATAGACAGGGAGAACACCGGGGAGCTGTTTTTT. Encoded protein: CASSIDRENTGELFF.

The rearrangement uses TRBV7-2 and TRBJ2-2; 8 bases agree with TRBD1. The CDR3 consists of 16 residues. CDR1 SGHTA and CDR2 FQGNSA come from the germline V gene. Trimming cost V 5 bases and J 6 bases; bases outside gene matches: 11. The CDR3 is CASSTRQGSLSGELFF. CDR3 nucleotides: TGTGCCAGCAGCACCAGACAGGGGAGTTTATCCGGGGAGCTGTTTTTT.

The J gene is TRBJ1-4, the V gene TRBV27; 7 bases are a match to TRBD1. The CDR3 contains 15 residues. In germline, CDR1 is MNHEY, CDR2 SMNVEV (reference sequence). After removal of 1 base from V and 7 bases from J, the junction contained 6 bases not matched to a gene. This chain's CDR3 is CASSLYRGGGEKLFF. The DNA of the CDR3 is TGTGCCAGCAGTTTATACAGGGGCGGAGGTGAAAAACTGTTTTTT.

The rearrangement joins TRBV6-6 to TRBJ1-1, with D hard to call. V was pared by 8 bases and J by 1 base, with 14 bases between. The germline V gene encodes CDR1 MNHNY and CDR2 SVGAGI (reference sequence). The CDR3 covers 14 residues. CDR3 sequence (DNA): TGTGCCAGCCTGGGAGATGGTCCGAACACTGAAGCTTTCTTT. As protein: CASLGDGPNTEAFF.

About this clone itself: This same CDR3 is encoded by further DNA sequences in the sample. The V call is TRBV5-1, the J call TRBJ1-3, with D maybe TRBD1 (6 bases). The CDR3 sequence is 14 residues long. Trimming shortened V by 5 bases and J by 0 bases, and 9 bases separated the two germline ends. Germline V CDR1 and CDR2: SGHRS, YFSETQ. In nucleotides, the CDR3 is TGCGCCAGCAGTCAGGACAGCTCTGGAAACACCATATATTTT. Translated, it gives CASSQDSSGNTIYF.

For this clone: Other DNA sequences within the sample encode an identical CDR3. The chain joins TRBV6-1 to TRBJ1-5; TRBD1 aligns across 7 bases. The CDR3 covers 13 residues. Germline CDR1 reads MNHNS; CDR2 reads SASEGT. Trimming at V came to 2 bases and at J to 5 bases, leaving 0 bases not matched to a gene. Written as DNA, the CDR3 is TGTGCCAGCAGTGAACAGGGGGATCAGCCCCAGCATTTT. Its translation: CASSEQGDQPQHF.